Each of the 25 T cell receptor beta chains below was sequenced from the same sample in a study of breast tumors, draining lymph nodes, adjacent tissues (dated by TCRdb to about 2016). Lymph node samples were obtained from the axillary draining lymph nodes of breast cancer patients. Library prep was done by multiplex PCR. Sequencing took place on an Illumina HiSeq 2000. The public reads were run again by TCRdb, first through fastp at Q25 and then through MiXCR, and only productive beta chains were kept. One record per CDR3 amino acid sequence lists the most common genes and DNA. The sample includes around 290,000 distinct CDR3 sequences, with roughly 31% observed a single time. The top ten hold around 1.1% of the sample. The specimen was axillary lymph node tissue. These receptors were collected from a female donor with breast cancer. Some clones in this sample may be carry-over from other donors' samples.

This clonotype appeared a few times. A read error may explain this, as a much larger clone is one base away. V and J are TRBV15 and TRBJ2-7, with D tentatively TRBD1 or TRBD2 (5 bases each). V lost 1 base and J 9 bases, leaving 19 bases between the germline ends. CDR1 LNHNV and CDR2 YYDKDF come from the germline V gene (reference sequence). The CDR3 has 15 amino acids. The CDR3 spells CATSRARQGLGGQYF. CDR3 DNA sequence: TGTGCCACCAGCAGAGCGAGGCAGGGCCTAGGAGGGCAGTACTTC.

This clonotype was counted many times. In DNA form, the CDR3 reads TGTGCCAGCAGCTACCCGGGACAGGGGGCCGGCACAGATACGCAGTATTTT. This gives the protein CASSYPGQGAGTDTQYF. This chain links TRBV5-8 with TRBJ2-3; 12 bases map to TRBD1. Looked up from germline, CDR1 is SGHTS and CDR2 is YDEGEE. V shed 3 bases, J shed 1 base, and the junction held 6 bases outside the gene matches. The CDR3 loop spans 17 amino acids. The full variable domain, completed using reference TRBV5-8 and TRBJ2-3, is EAGVTQSPTHLIKTRGQQATLRCSPISGHTSVYWYQQALGLGLQFLLWYDEGEERNRGNFPPRFSGRQFPNYSSELNVNALELEDSALYLCASSYPGQGAGTDTQYFGPGTRLTVL.

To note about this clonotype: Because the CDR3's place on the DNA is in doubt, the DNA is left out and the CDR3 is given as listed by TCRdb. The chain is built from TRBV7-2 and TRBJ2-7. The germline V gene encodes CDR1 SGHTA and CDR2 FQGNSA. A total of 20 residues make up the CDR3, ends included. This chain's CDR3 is CASSFYICSADDGSSDEQYF.

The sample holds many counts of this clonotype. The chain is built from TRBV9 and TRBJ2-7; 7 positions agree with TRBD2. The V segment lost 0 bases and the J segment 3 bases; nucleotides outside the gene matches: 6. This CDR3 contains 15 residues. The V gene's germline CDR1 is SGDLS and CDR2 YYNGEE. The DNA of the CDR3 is TGTGCCAGCAGCGTAGGGGCGGGAGTCTTCTACGAGCAGTACTTC. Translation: CASSVGAGVFYEQYF.

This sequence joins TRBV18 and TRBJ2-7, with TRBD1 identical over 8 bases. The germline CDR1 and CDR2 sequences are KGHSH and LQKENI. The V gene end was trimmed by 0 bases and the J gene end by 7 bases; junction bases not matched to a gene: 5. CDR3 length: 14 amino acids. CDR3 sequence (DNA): TGTGCCAGCTCACCACCTTCCAGGGGGCAGGAGCAGTACTTC. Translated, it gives CASSPPSRGQEQYF. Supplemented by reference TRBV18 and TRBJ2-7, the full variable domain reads NAGVMQNPRHLVRRRGQEARLRCSPMKGHSHVYWYRQLPEEGLKFMVYLQKENIIDESGMPKERFSAEFPKEGPSILRIQQVVRGDSAAYFCASSPPSRGQEQYFGPGTRLTVT.

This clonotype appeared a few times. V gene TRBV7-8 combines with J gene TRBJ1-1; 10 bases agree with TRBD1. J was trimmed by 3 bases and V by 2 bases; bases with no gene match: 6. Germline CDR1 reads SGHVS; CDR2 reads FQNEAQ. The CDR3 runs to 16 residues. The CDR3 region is CASSLRQGAGYTEAFF. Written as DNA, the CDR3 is TGTGCCAGCAGCTTACGACAGGGGGCTGGTTACACTGAAGCTTTCTTT.

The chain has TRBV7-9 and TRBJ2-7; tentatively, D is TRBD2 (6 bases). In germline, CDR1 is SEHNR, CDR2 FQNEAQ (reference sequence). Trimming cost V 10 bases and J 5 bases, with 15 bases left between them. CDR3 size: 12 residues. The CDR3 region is CAIRTSTDEQYF. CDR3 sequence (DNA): TGTGCCATACGAACTAGCACGGACGAGCAGTACTTC.

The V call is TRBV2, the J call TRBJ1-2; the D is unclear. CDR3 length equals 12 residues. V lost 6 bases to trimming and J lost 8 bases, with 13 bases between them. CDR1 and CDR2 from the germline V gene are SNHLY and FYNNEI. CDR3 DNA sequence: TGTGCCAGCAGAGGTCCGGACCGCGGCTACACCTTC. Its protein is CASRGPDRGYTF.

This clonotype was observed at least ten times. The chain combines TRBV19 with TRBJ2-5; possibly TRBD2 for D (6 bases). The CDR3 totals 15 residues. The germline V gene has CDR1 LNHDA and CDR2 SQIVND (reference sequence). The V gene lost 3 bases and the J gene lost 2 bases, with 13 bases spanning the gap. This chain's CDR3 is CASSISGLLQETQYF. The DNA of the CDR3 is TGTGCCAGTAGTATTTCAGGACTACTACAAGAGACCCAGTACTTC.

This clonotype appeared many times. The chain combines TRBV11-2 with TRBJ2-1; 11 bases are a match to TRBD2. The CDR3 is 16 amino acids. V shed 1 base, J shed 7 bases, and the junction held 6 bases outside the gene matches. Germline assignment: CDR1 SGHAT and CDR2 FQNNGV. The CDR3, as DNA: TGTGCCAGCAGCTTAGTCTGGACTAGCGGGTATAATGAGCAGTTCTTC. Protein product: CASSLVWTSGYNEQFF.

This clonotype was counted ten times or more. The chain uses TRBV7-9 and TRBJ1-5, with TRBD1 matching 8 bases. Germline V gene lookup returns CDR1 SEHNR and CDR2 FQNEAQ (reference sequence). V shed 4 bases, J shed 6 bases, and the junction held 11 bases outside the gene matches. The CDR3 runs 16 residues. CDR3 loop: CASSSAGGQGSQPQHF. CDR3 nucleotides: TGTGCCAGCAGCTCCGCGGGAGGACAGGGAAGTCAGCCCCAGCATTTT.

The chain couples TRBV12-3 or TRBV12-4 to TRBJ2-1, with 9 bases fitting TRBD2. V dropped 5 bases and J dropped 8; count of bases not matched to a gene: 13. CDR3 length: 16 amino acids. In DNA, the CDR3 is TGTGCCAGCAGTACAGGGTTTAGCGGGAGAAGTTATGAGCAGTTCTTC. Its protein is CASSTGFSGRSYEQFF.

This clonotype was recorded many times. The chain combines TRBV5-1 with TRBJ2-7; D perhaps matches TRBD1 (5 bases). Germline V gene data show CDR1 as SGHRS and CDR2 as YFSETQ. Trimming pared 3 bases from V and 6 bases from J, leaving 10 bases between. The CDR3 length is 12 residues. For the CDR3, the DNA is TGCGCCAGCAGCTCAACGGACACCGAGCAGTACTTC. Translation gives CASSSTDTEQYF.

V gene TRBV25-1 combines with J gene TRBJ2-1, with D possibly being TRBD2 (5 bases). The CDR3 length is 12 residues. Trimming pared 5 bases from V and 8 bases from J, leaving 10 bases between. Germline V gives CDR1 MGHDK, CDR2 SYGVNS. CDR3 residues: CASSPGVDEQFF. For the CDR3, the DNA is TGTGCCAGCAGTCCCGGGGTAGATGAGCAGTTCTTC.

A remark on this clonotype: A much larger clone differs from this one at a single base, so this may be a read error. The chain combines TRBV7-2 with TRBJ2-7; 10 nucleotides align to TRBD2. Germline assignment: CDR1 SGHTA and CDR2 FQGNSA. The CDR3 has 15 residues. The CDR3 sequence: CASTRTSGNSYEQHF. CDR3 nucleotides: TGTGCCAGCACCCGAACTAGCGGGAATTCCTACGAGCAGCACTTC.

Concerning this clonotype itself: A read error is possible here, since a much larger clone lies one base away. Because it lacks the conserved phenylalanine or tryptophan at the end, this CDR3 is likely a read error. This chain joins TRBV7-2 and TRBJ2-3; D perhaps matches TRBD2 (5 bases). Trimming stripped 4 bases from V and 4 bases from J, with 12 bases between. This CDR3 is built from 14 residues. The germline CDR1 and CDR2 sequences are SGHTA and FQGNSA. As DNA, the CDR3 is TGTGCCAGCAGCTCTTACCCCGGGGCAGATACGCAGTATCTT. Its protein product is CASSSYPGADTQYL.

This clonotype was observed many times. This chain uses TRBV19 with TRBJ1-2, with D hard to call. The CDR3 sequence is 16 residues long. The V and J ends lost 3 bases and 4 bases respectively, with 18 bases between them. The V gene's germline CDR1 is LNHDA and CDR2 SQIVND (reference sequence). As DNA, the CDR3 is TGTGCCAGTAGTATTACAATTTTTCTTATAGGCTATGGCTACACCTTC. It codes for CASSITIFLIGYGYTF.

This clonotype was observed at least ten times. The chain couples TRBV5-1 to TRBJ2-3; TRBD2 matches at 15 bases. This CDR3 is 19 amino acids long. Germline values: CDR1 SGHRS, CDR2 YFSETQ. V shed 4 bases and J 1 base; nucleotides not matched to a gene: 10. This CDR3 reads CASSLGLAGGLGGTDTQYF. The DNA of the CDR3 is TGCGCCAGCAGCCTAGGACTAGCGGGAGGGCTCGGCGGCACAGATACGCAGTATTTT.

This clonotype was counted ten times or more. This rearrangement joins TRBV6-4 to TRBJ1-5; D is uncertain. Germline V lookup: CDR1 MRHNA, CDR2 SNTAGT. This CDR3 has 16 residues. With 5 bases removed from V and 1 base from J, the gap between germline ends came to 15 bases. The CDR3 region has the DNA TGTGCCAGCAGTACCGAGATCGTTCTAAGCAATCAGCCCCAGCATTTT. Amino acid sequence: CASSTEIVLSNQPQHF.

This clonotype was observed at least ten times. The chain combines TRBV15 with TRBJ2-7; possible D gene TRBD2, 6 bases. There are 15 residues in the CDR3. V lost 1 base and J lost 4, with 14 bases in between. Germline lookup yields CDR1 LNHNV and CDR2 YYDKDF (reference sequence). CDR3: CATSRGRGRTYEQYF. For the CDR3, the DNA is TGTGCCACCAGCAGAGGTCGGGGGAGGACGTACGAGCAGTACTTC.

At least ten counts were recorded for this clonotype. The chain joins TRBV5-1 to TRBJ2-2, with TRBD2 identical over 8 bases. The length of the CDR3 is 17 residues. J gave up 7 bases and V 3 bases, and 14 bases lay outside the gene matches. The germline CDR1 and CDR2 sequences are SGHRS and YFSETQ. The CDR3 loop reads CASSSIPGTRLVGELFF. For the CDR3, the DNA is TGCGCCAGCAGCTCAATACCCGGGACTAGATTGGTCGGGGAGCTGTTTTTT. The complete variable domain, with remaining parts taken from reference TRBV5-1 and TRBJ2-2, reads KAGVTQTPRYLIKTRGQQVTLSCSPISGHRSVSWYQQTPGQGLQFLFEYFSETQRNKGNFPGRFSGRQFSNSRSEMNVSTLELGDSALYLCASSSIPGTRLVGELFFGEGSRLTVL.

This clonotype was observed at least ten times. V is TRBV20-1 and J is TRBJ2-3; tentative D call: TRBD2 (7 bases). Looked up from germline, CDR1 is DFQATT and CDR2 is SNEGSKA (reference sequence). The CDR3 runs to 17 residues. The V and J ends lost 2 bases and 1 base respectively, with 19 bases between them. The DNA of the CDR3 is TGCAGTGCTAGATGGAGGGGGACTATTCGGGGCACAGATACGCAGTATTTT. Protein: CSARWRGTIRGTDTQYF.

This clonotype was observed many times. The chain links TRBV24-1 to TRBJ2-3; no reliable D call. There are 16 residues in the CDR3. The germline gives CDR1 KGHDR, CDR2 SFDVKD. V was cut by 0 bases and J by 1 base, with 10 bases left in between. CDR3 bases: TGTGCCACCAGTGATTTGATCCGGGCCGGCACAGATACGCAGTATTTT. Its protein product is CATSDLIRAGTDTQYF.

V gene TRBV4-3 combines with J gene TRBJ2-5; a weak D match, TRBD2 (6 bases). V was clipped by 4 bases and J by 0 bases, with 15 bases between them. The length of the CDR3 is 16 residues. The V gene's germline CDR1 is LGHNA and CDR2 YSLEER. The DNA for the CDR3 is TGCGCCAGCAGCCTCGGGGCTAGCGATTACCAAGAGACCCAGTACTTC. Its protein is CASSLGASDYQETQYF.

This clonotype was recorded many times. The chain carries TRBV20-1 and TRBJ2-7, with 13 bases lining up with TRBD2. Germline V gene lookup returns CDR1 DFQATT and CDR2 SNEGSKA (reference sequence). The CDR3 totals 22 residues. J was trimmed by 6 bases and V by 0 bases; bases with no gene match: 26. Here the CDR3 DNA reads TGCAGTGCTAGAGATGCGAGGGGCGCGGGACAGGGAGGACTAGCGGGAGCGCGCGAGCAGTACTTC. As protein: CSARDARGAGQGGLAGAREQYF.